The 25 T cell receptor beta chains below all came from one sample that was sequenced in a study of blood T cells in healthy people across ages. Then a second PCR, running roughly 7 to 11 cycles, was carried out with a sample-barcoded 5' primer and a J-beta primer mix. TCRdb processed the 5' RACE reads anew with MiXCR; each CDR3 protein has one entry. The table includes approximately 1,000,000 distinct CDR3 sequences, roughly two fifths detected once. Input material: blood. Every receptor here comes from a man aged 18 to 29 in good health.

This clonotype was seen repeatedly, ten times or more. CDR3 sequence (DNA): TGTGCCAGCAGCTCGACAGGATTCTATGGCTACACCTTC. It yields the protein CASSSTGFYGYTF. The chain is built from TRBV12-3 or TRBV12-4 and TRBJ1-2; a possible D gene is TRBD1 (6 bases). V dropped 6 bases and J dropped 4 bases, with 12 bases sitting between them. There are 13 residues in the CDR3.

The chain is built from TRBV4-1 and TRBJ2-1; D remains ambiguous. Between the trimmed V and J ends, which lost 2 bases and 8 bases, there was a span of 10 bases. This CDR3 comprises 13 residues. From germline, CDR1 is MGHRA and CDR2 YSYEKL. CDR3 coding DNA: TGCGCCAGCAGCCAAATACTTGGAGATGAGCAGTTCTTC. Translated, it gives CASSQILGDEQFF.

This clonotype was seen only a few times. The V gene is TRBV11-2, the J gene TRBJ1-2; a possible D gene is TRBD1 (5 bases). The ends were cut back, 6 bases at V and 7 bases at J, with 18 bases in the middle. Germline CDR1 is SGHAT and CDR2 is FQNNGV. This CDR3 has 14 residues. As DNA, the CDR3 is TGTGCCAGCAGTTCCACCGGGACCCGTGGTGGCTACACCTTC. Encoded protein: CASSSTGTRGGYTF.

This clonotype showed up just a few times. The chain recombines TRBV9 with TRBJ1-6; D is uncertain. In germline, CDR1 is SGDLS, CDR2 YYNGEE. Trimming shortened V by 0 bases and J by 6 bases, and 7 bases separated the two germline ends. The CDR3 sequence is 14 residues long. For the CDR3, the DNA is TGTGCCAGCAGCGTAGACGGCCCTAATTCACCCCTCCACTTT. This codes for CASSVDGPNSPLHF.

This clonotype turned up a few times. The chain is built from TRBV4-1 and TRBJ2-3; D call uncertain. This CDR3 comprises 13 residues. Germline assignment: CDR1 MGHRA and CDR2 YSYEKL. V was clipped by 0 bases and J by 13 bases, with 14 bases between them. The CDR3 DNA follows: TGCGCCAGCAGCCAAGATCGGGCTAGTGTCAAGTATTTT. It codes for CASSQDRASVKYF.

This rearrangement joins TRBV10-3 to TRBJ2-3; D possibly corresponds to TRBD1 (5 bases). The CDR3 covers 13 residues. The V end was cut by 7 bases, the J end by 2 bases, with 10 bases between. Germline values: CDR1 ENHRY, CDR2 SYGVKD. The CDR3 reads CAIMAGNTDTQYF. Here the CDR3 DNA reads TGTGCCATCATGGCAGGGAACACAGATACGCAGTATTTT.

This clonotype was observed a few times. The V call is TRBV4-2, the J call TRBJ2-3; D may be TRBD1 or TRBD2 (6 bases each). CDR3 length equals 16 residues. V lost 4 bases and J 2 bases, leaving 16 bases between the germline ends. The germline V gene has CDR1 LGHNA and CDR2 YNFKEQ. The CDR3 DNA reads TGTGCCAGCAGCCCTCGGGAGTGGGGGGCCACAGATACGCAGTATTTT. Protein: CASSPREWGATDTQYF.

This chain links TRBV4-2 with TRBJ1-5, with 7 bases that match TRBD1. The CDR3 is made up of 15 amino acids. Trimming took 6 bases from V and 4 from J; bases not matched to a gene: 9. Germline values: CDR1 LGHNA, CDR2 YNFKEQ. CDR3 nucleotide sequence: TGTGCCAGCAGACAGAGACAGGGAGTAAATCAGCCCCAGCATTTT. This translates into CASRQRQGVNQPQHF.

This clonotype was detected a few times. The chain joins TRBV7-9 to TRBJ2-7, with D possibly TRBD1 on 6 matching bases. The CDR3 runs to 15 residues. Germline V lookup: CDR1 SEHNR, CDR2 FQNEAQ (reference sequence). V was cut by 2 bases and J by 5 bases, with 16 bases left in between. The CDR3, as DNA: TGTGCCAGCAGCTTATTGGCTCTACAGGGTGACGAGCAGTACTTC. Its translation: CASSLLALQGDEQYF.

The chain recombines TRBV9 with TRBJ2-1; 7 nucleotides match TRBD2. From germline, CDR1 is SGDLS and CDR2 YYNGEE. Losses at the gene ends were 3 bases for V and 3 bases for J; bases not matched to a gene: 3. The length of the CDR3 is 14 residues. In DNA, the CDR3 is TGTGCCAGCAGCGCCGGGACTAACTACAATGAGCAGTTCTTC. The encoded protein is CASSAGTNYNEQFF. The entire variable domain, with the rest obtained from reference TRBV9 and TRBJ2-1, is as follows: DSGVTQTPKHLITATGQRVTLRCSPRSGDLSVYWYQQSLDQGLQFLIQYYNGEERAKGNILERFSAQQFPDLHSELNLSSLELGDSALYFCASSAGTNYNEQFFGPGTRLTVL.

As to this clonotype: With a much larger clone just one base away, this may be a read error. In DNA form, the CDR3 reads TGTGCCAGCACCGGACAGGTGGGGAATGAGCAGTACTTC. It encodes CASTGQVGNEQYF. The J gene is TRBJ2-5, the V gene TRBV6-2 or TRBV6-3, with 7 nucleotides matching TRBD1. The V segment lost 7 bases and the J segment 11 bases; nucleotides outside the gene matches: 13. Germline V gene data show CDR1 as MNHEY and CDR2 as SVGEGT. The CDR3 runs to 13 residues.

The CDR3 DNA is TGTGCCAGCAGCTTAGAAGGTCTAGCGATCACAGATACGCAGTATTTT. It yields the protein CASSLEGLAITDTQYF. The chain uses TRBV7-8 and TRBJ2-3, with TRBD2 as a possible D gene (6 bases). V lost 1 base and J lost 2, with 13 bases in between. The germline V gene encodes CDR1 SGHVS and CDR2 FQNEAQ. This CDR3 region has 16 residues. The whole variable domain, remainder taken from reference TRBV7-8 and TRBJ2-3, is GAGVSQSPRYKVAKRGQDVALRCDPISGHVSLFWYQQALGQGPEFLTYFQNEAQLDKSGLPSDRFFAERPEGSVSTLKIQRTQQEDSAVYLCASSLEGLAITDTQYFGPGTRLTVL.

The rearrangement uses TRBV7-7 and TRBJ2-1; D call uncertain. Germline V gene data show CDR1 as SSHAT and CDR2 as FNYEAQ (reference sequence). There are 14 residues in the CDR3. Trimming left V 5 bases short and J 4 bases short, with 12 bases between. The CDR3 region is CASSVDGLYNEQFF. CDR3 DNA: TGTGCCAGCAGCGTAGACGGGTTATACAATGAGCAGTTCTTC.

The chain carries TRBV5-1 and TRBJ2-7; 9 bases are shared with TRBD2. Germline V gives CDR1 SGHRS, CDR2 YFSETQ. With V trimmed by 4 bases and J by 2 bases, 10 bases remained unmatched. The CDR3 sequence is 16 residues long. CDR3 nucleotide sequence: TGCGCCAGCAGCCCTTCGACTAGCGGAGGCCCCTACGAGCAGTACTTC. It specifies CASSPSTSGGPYEQYF.

Concerning this clonotype: The junction does not match germline at one end; this may be a read error. The chain couples TRBV6-5 to TRBJ2-3; the D gene is possibly TRBD1 (6 bases). There are 15 residues in the CDR3. CDR1 and CDR2 (germline): MNHEY, SVGAGI. As DNA, the CDR3 is TGTGCCAGCAGTTCCCCTGGGGACAACACAGATGCGCAGTATTTT. The encoded protein is CASSSPGDNTDAQYF.

About this clonotype itself: A junction boundary mismatches the germline segment, possibly from a read error. The gene calls are TRBV4-2 and TRBJ1-2; D is undetermined. Germline V lookup: CDR1 LGHNA, CDR2 YNFKEQ. The CDR3 loop spans 15 amino acids. The CDR3 reads CAGSQSSLGSYGYTF. The CDR3 bases are TGTGCCGGCAGCCAAAGCTCCCTTGGGTCCTATGGCTACACCTTC.

The genes are TRBV5-1 and TRBJ1-1, with 10 bases matching TRBD1. Germline V CDR1 and CDR2: SGHRS, YFSETQ. This CDR3 region has 20 residues. After removal of 2 bases from V and 1 base from J, the junction contained 17 bases not matched to a gene. CDR3 sequence reads: CASSFLRDRGRAAENTEAFF. Here the CDR3 DNA reads TGCGCCAGCAGCTTCCTCCGGGACAGGGGTCGTGCTGCGGAGAACACTGAAGCTTTCTTT. Complete variable domain (other parts from reference TRBV5-1 and TRBJ1-1): KAGVTQTPRYLIKTRGQQVTLSCSPISGHRSVSWYQQTPGQGLQFLFEYFSETQRNKGNFPGRFSGRQFSNSRSEMNVSTLELGDSALYLCASSFLRDRGRAAENTEAFFGQGTRLTVV.

The chain uses TRBV7-2 and TRBJ2-3; TRBD1 matches at 12 bases. Germline trimming cut 5 bases from V and 5 bases from J; bases unmatched to any gene: 8. Germline CDR1 SGHTA, CDR2 FQGNSA. The CDR3 consists of 16 residues. CDR3 sequence: CASSTPGTGGLDTQYF. For the CDR3, the DNA is TGTGCCAGCAGCACACCCGGGACAGGGGGCTTAGATACGCAGTATTTT.

There are a few counts of this clonotype. The chain uses TRBV24-1 and TRBJ1-2; D gene uncertain. There are 15 residues in the CDR3. Germline V gene data show CDR1 as KGHDR and CDR2 as SFDVKD. V was trimmed by 1 base and J by 5 bases, leaving 13 bases between them. The CDR3 protein is CATSDFPSGRYGYTF. The DNA for the CDR3 is TGTGCCACCAGTGATTTCCCTAGCGGGAGGTATGGCTACACCTTC.

The chain has TRBV29-1 and TRBJ2-1, with TRBD1 as a possible D gene (6 bases). Germline V gene lookup returns CDR1 SQVTM and CDR2 ANQGSEA. The CDR3 loop spans 14 amino acids. The CDR3 loop reads CSADGRGLGNEQFF. In DNA form, the CDR3 reads TGCAGTGCTGATGGCAGGGGCCTCGGGAATGAGCAGTTCTTC.

The chain links TRBV7-9 to TRBJ2-5, with TRBD2 identical over 9 bases. This CDR3 is built from 17 residues. Germline assignment: CDR1 SEHNR and CDR2 FQNEAQ (reference sequence). V dropped 3 bases and J dropped 1; count of bases not matched to a gene: 9. CDR3 protein: CASSFGVSGGSQETQYF. As DNA, the CDR3 is TGTGCCAGCAGCTTTGGGGTCAGCGGGGGGAGCCAAGAGACCCAGTACTTC. Supplemented by reference TRBV7-9 and TRBJ2-5, the full variable domain reads DTGVSQNPRHKITKRGQNVTFRCDPISEHNRLYWYRQTLGQGPEFLTYFQNEAQLEKSRLLSDRFSAERPKGSFSTLEIQRTEQGDSAMYLCASSFGVSGGSQETQYFGPGTRLLVL.

This clonotype was seen only a few times. The CDR3 loop reads CASSLVTSPQETQYF. In DNA, the CDR3 is TGTGCCAGCAGCTTAGTGACATCCCCCCAAGAGACCCAGTACTTC. The chain employs TRBV7-6 and TRBJ2-5; D uncertain. Germline values: CDR1 SGHVS, CDR2 FNYEAQ. The CDR3 contains 15 residues. V was cut by 1 base and J by 1 base, with 10 bases left in between.

The rearrangement uses TRBV12-3 or TRBV12-4 and TRBJ2-1, with TRBD1 identical over 9 bases. This CDR3 contains 14 residues. V shed 3 bases and J 6 bases; nucleotides not matched to a gene: 3. As DNA, the CDR3 is TGTGCCAGCAGTTTTTACAGGGGGCCCAATGAGCAGTTCTTC. This encodes CASSFYRGPNEQFF.

This clonotype was seen many times. The chain combines TRBV11-2 with TRBJ2-1; no firm D call. The CDR3 runs to 14 residues. The germline V gene has CDR1 SGHAT and CDR2 FQNNGV. V gave up 0 bases and J gave up 3 bases, with 6 bases separating them. The CDR3 is CASSLDTRYNEQFF. The CDR3 DNA is TGTGCCAGCAGCTTAGATACCCGCTACAATGAGCAGTTCTTC.

V gene TRBV7-2 combines with J gene TRBJ2-2, with TRBD2 matching 7 bases. The length of the CDR3 is 16 residues. Per the germline V gene, CDR1 is SGHTA and CDR2 is FQGNSA. V trimming: 3 bases; J trimming: 0 bases; junction bases outside the gene matches: 4. The CDR3 region is CASSFGLAANTGELFF. The CDR3 nucleotides are TGTGCCAGCAGCTTTGGGCTAGCGGCGAACACCGGGGAGCTGTTTTTT.